Below, 23 T cell receptor beta chains from the same sample are listed, as sequenced in a study of shared clonotypes between healthy human individuals. Here immunoSEQ multiplex PCR was the method, and the copy in TCRdb shows in-frame clones only, minus some. The sample has some 2,500,000 clones, over 85% seen once. The specimen sequenced was naive CD4+ T cells from PBMCs. Regarding subset: CD45RA+ positively selected. The receptor set was obtained from a man aged 18-30 years in good health. Some clones in this sample may be carry-over from other donors' samples.

This sequence joins TRBV11-3 and TRBJ2-1; D gene uncertain. The CDR3 extends over 14 amino acids. V lost 0 bases to trimming and J lost 4 bases, with 7 bases between them. CDR1 and CDR2 from the germline V gene are SGHNT and YENEEA. The CDR3 sequence is CASSLDPQYNEQFF. The CDR3 region has the DNA TGTGCCAGCAGCTTAGACCCCCAGTACAATGAGCAGTTCTTC.

The chain couples TRBV19 to TRBJ2-4, with 7 bases fitting TRBD2. The V segment lost 9 bases and the J segment 0 bases; nucleotides outside the gene matches: 2. This CDR3 has 13 amino acids. Per germline, CDR1 LNHDA and CDR2 SQIVND (reference sequence). The CDR3 protein is CASGRSAKNIQYF. CDR3 bases: TGTGCCAGCGGGAGGTCAGCCAAAAACATTCAGTACTTC.

This chain links TRBV5-6 with TRBJ2-1; 9 bases line up with TRBD1. Per the germline V gene, CDR1 is SGHDT and CDR2 is YYEEEE. Unmatched junction bases numbered 10, after V lost 5 bases and J lost 4 bases. This CDR3 is built from 16 residues. CDR3 nucleotide sequence: TGTGCCAGCAGACTTACACGGGACAGGGATTACAATGAGCAGTTCTTC. Amino acids: CASRLTRDRDYNEQFF.

In the case of this clone: This CDR3 is also generated by other DNA sequences in the sample. The V gene is TRBV18, the J gene TRBJ1-2; D is perhaps TRBD1 (6 bases). The V end was cut by 0 bases, the J end by 3 bases, with 8 bases between. The CDR3 loop spans 14 amino acids. Germline CDR1 reads KGHSH; CDR2 reads LQKENI. CDR3 sequence reads: CASSPPRGDYGYTF. CDR3 in DNA: TGTGCCAGCTCACCACCCAGGGGAGACTATGGCTACACCTTC. Full variable domain (remainder filled in from reference TRBV18 and TRBJ1-2): NAGVMQNPRHLVRRRGQEARLRCSPMKGHSHVYWYRQLPEEGLKFMVYLQKENIIDESGMPKERFSAEFPKEGPSILRIQQVVRGDSAAYFCASSPPRGDYGYTFGSGTRLTVV.

This chain joins TRBV7-9 and TRBJ1-1, with D possibly TRBD1 on 5 matching bases. Per germline, CDR1 SEHNR and CDR2 FQNEAQ (reference sequence). The V and J ends lost 5 bases and 8 bases respectively, with 12 bases between them. This CDR3 contains 12 residues. The CDR3 DNA sequence: TGTGCCAGCAGCCCGGGGTACAGGGAAGCTTTCTTT. This codes for CASSPGYREAFF.

This chain connects TRBV10-1 to TRBJ2-7, with TRBD1 matching 7 bases. The V gene end was trimmed by 0 bases and the J gene end by 3 bases; junction bases not matched to a gene: 5. This CDR3 region has 15 residues. The germline V gene encodes CDR1 WNHNN and CDR2 SYGVQD (reference sequence). The CDR3 loop reads CASSESTGLIYEQYF. The DNA for the CDR3 is TGCGCCAGCAGTGAGTCGACAGGGTTAATCTACGAGCAGTACTTC.

V is TRBV9 and J is TRBJ2-7; D not certain. V lost 1 base and J 5 bases, leaving 19 bases between the germline ends. This CDR3 is built from 16 residues. Germline V lookup: CDR1 SGDLS, CDR2 YYNGEE. The CDR3 DNA follows: TGTGCCAGCAGCGTACCCCACGGGTCGGGTCTTGACGAGCAGTACTTC. Its protein product is CASSVPHGSGLDEQYF.

This rearrangement joins TRBV7-3 to TRBJ2-1, with 10 bases aligning to TRBD2. CDR3 size: 16 residues. The trim removed 5 bases at V and 6 bases at J, leaving 10 bases unmatched. CDR1 is SGHTA, CDR2 FQGTGA, per germline. In DNA, the CDR3 is TGTGCCAGCAGCCCAGGGACTAGCGCTCAATTCAATGAGCAGTTCTTC. Translation: CASSPGTSAQFNEQFF.

With respect to this clone: This sample also contains other DNA sequences that code for the same CDR3. The CDR3 bases are TGTGCCAGCAGCTTAGGACAGGGTCCCTACAATGAGCAGTTCTTC. Translating it yields CASSLGQGPYNEQFF. The chain is built from TRBV7-2 and TRBJ2-1; 7 bases map to TRBD1. The CDR3 sequence is 15 residues long. Germline V gene sequence: CDR1 SGHTA, CDR2 FQGNSA. V lost 1 base and J lost 2; bases outside the gene matches: 2.

The J gene is TRBJ2-1, the V gene TRBV6-6; 8 bases agree with TRBD2. The trim removed 0 bases at V and 5 bases at J, leaving 3 bases unmatched. This CDR3 is 15 amino acids long. Germline V gene sequence: CDR1 MNHNY, CDR2 SVGAGI (reference sequence). DNA of the CDR3: TGTGCCAGCAGTTACTCACTAGCGGACCACAATGAGCAGTTCTTC. It yields the protein CASSYSLADHNEQFF.

This chain joins TRBV7-3 and TRBJ2-1; D unresolved. The V and J ends lost 3 bases and 6 bases respectively, with 15 bases between them. The V gene's germline CDR1 is SGHTA and CDR2 FQGTGA. This CDR3 has 15 residues. As DNA, the CDR3 is TGTGCCAGCAGCTTTGGTCTTCAGATTTCCAATGAGCAGTTCTTC. Translating gives CASSFGLQISNEQFF.

On this clone itself: Its ends do not fully match the called genes, so a read error is possible. This specimen includes other DNA sequences encoding the same CDR3. DNA of the CDR3: TGCGCCAGCAGCTTAGGAGGGACCCAGTACTTC. This encodes CASSLGGTQYF. This chain joins TRBV11-3 and TRBJ2-5; the D gene is possibly TRBD2 (5 bases). This CDR3 has 11 amino acids. Germline CDR1 and CDR2: SGHNT and YENEEA.

The V and J genes are TRBV4-2 and TRBJ1-1; D is unclear. The CDR3 consists of 12 residues. The V end was cut by 2 bases, the J end by 3 bases, with 4 bases between. Germline V gives CDR1 LGHNA, CDR2 YNFKEQ. CDR3 amino acids: CASSQRDTEAFF. The CDR3 nucleotides are TGTGCCAGCAGCCAAAGAGACACTGAAGCTTTCTTT.

V is TRBV7-8 and J is TRBJ1-3, with unresolved D. Per the germline V gene, CDR1 is SGHVS and CDR2 is FQNEAQ. Deletions cut 8 bases from V and 0 bases from J, with 5 bases between. The CDR3 contains 12 residues. The CDR3 DNA is TGTGCCAGCGGGCGCTCTGGAAACACCATATATTTT. It is translated as CASGRSGNTIYF.

As concerns this clone: In the same sample, other DNA sequences code for this CDR3. This chain links TRBV5-1 with TRBJ2-3, with 8 bases lining up with TRBD2. The CDR3 is made up of 15 amino acids. CDR1 SGHRS and CDR2 YFSETQ come from the germline V gene. The V gene end was trimmed by 1 base and the J gene end by 3 bases; junction bases not matched to a gene: 4. The CDR3 bases are TGCGCCAGCAGCTTGTCCGGGAGGGGTACAGATACGCAGTATTTT. As protein: CASSLSGRGTDTQYF.

The V gene is TRBV5-6, the J gene TRBJ2-5; D gene ambiguous. Trimming removed 3 bases at V and 7 bases at J, with 19 bases between. This CDR3 is built from 15 residues. Germline loops: CDR1 SGHDT, CDR2 YYEEEE. CDR3 sequence (DNA): TGTGCCAGCAGCTCCATCGCGGACGGAAAGGCGACCCAGTACTTC. This encodes CASSSIADGKATQYF.

In its sample, this clone was seen once. The rearrangement joins TRBV7-6 to TRBJ2-3; D call uncertain. Trimming cost V 1 base and J 0 bases, with 11 bases left between them. This CDR3 region has 16 residues. Germline CDR1 is SGHVS and CDR2 is FNYEAQ. In nucleotides, the CDR3 is TGTGCCAGCAGCTTAGTCCACAGATCTAGCACAGATACGCAGTATTTT. Translation: CASSLVHRSSTDTQYF. Looking up the rest from reference TRBV7-6 and TRBJ2-3 gives the full variable domain: GAGVSQSPRYKVTKRGQDVALRCDPISGHVSLYWYRQALGQGPEFLTYFNYEAQQDKSGLPNDRFSAERPEGSISTLTIQRTEQRDSAMYRCASSLVHRSSTDTQYFGPGTRLTVL.

The chain has TRBV7-3 and TRBJ2-3, with TRBD2 matching over 7 bases. J was trimmed by 3 bases and V by 5 bases; bases with no gene match: 5. The CDR3 loop spans 14 amino acids. Per the germline V gene, CDR1 is SGHTA and CDR2 is FQGTGA. This chain's CDR3 is CASSPRAGTDTQYF. The CDR3 DNA sequence: TGTGCCAGCAGCCCCCGAGCGGGGACAGATACGCAGTATTTT.

This clone came up once. The chain couples TRBV15 to TRBJ2-2; D remains ambiguous. The germline V gene encodes CDR1 LNHNV and CDR2 YYDKDF (reference sequence). V lost 0 bases, J lost 5 bases, and 10 bases lay in between. This CDR3 region has 15 residues. The CDR3 here is CATSRDRTRTGELFF. As DNA, the CDR3 is TGTGCCACCAGCAGAGATCGCACGCGGACCGGGGAGCTGTTTTTT.

The V call is TRBV28, the J call TRBJ2-5; 7 bases align to TRBD1. Germline V CDR1 and CDR2: MDHEN, SYDVKM. The CDR3 consists of 13 residues. J gave up 4 bases and V 6 bases, and 5 bases lay outside the gene matches. The CDR3: CASRGGGGETQYF. The CDR3 DNA reads TGTGCCAGCAGAGGGGGCGGAGGAGAGACCCAGTACTTC. Using reference TRBV28 and TRBJ2-5 for the parts outside the CDR3, the full variable domain is DVKVTQSSRYLVKRTGEKVFLECVQDMDHENMFWYRQDPGLGLRLIYFSYDVKMKEKGDIPEGYSVSREKKERFSLILESASTNQTSMYLCASRGGGGETQYFGPGTRLLVL.

The rearrangement uses TRBV4-3 and TRBJ2-7; no clear D gene. The CDR3 runs to 16 residues. Trimming pared 2 bases from V and 2 bases from J, leaving 16 bases between. The germline CDR1 and CDR2 sequences are LGHNA and YSLEER. The CDR3 region is CASSQSFGPRPYEQYF. CDR3 coding DNA: TGCGCCAGCAGCCAATCATTTGGGCCGAGGCCCTACGAGCAGTACTTC.

The CDR3 DNA follows: TGTGCCAGCTCTCCCCAGGGCGATGGCTACACCTTC. It translates to CASSPQGDGYTF. The gene calls are TRBV18 and TRBJ1-2; D is possibly TRBD1 (5 bases). Trimming left V 6 bases short and J 6 bases short, with 11 bases between. This CDR3 comprises 12 residues. The germline gives CDR1 KGHSH, CDR2 LQKENI.

The DNA of the CDR3 is TGTGCCTGGGGTCGACAGGGATATCTTTACGAGCAGTACTTC. Translation gives CAWGRQGYLYEQYF. V and J are TRBV30 and TRBJ2-7; 7 bases align to TRBD1. The CDR3 is 14 residues long. V gave up 5 bases and J gave up 4 bases; unmatched junction bases: 11. Germline V gene lookup returns CDR1 GTSNPN and CDR2 SVGIG (reference sequence).